Shown below are 5 T cell receptor beta chains from a single sample sequenced in a study of Ad26.COV2.S vaccination and SARS-CoV-2 variants. Generated by immunoSEQ multiplex PCR, the TCRdb table keeps only in-frame clones and is missing some. The sample shows fewer than 600,000 clones, roughly nine tenths of them seen only once. Regarding treatment: 15 to 20 received Ad26.COV2.S at low or high dose, single or two shots; several received placebo; per-sample allocation not given. Samples came from day 63 after the first vaccine or placebo injection. The material was peripheral blood, obtained in a trial of Ad26.COV2.S vaccine versus placebo. These receptors were obtained from a person aged 18 to 65 who received the Ad26.COV2.S COVID-19 vaccine or a placebo.

The chain uses TRBV27 and TRBJ1-5; 7 nucleotides line up with TRBD1. V gave up 10 bases and J gave up 1 base; unmatched junction bases: 10. CDR1 is MNHEY and CDR2 is SMNVEV in the germline V gene (reference sequence). CDR3 size: 15 residues. CDR3 in DNA: TGTGCCACCGCGGTTCAACAGGGGAGCAATCAGCCCCAGCATTTT. As protein: CATAVQQGSNQPQHF.

The chain recombines TRBV11-2 with TRBJ1-1; tentatively, D is TRBD1 (5 bases). Trimming took off 3 bases at V and 9 bases at J, with 11 bases between the two ends. The CDR3 totals 12 residues. Germline lookup yields CDR1 SGHAT and CDR2 FQNNGV. The CDR3, as DNA: TGTGCCAGCAGCTTGAGGGACGTCAAAGCTTTCTTT. Translating it yields CASSLRDVKAFF.

The J gene is TRBJ2-1, the V gene TRBV5-1; a weak D match, TRBD2 (5 bases). CDR3 length: 12 residues. CDR1 is SGHRS, CDR2 YFSETQ, per germline. With 4 bases removed from V and 6 bases from J, the gap between germline ends came to 8 bases. CDR3 bases: TGCGCCAGCAGCCAACTAGGCAATGAGCAGTTCTTC. Protein product: CASSQLGNEQFF.

This rearrangement joins TRBV3-1 (or the pseudogene TRBV3-2) to TRBJ1-2, with D possibly matching TRBD1 (5 bases). Trimming removed 0 bases from V and 4 bases from J, with 9 bases in between. This CDR3 region has 14 residues. Germline V gene sequence: CDR1 LGHDT, CDR2 YNNKEL (reference sequence). CDR3 amino acids: CASSQDGGTYGYTF. CDR3 DNA: TGTGCCAGCAGCCAAGATGGGGGGACCTATGGCTACACCTTC.

Concerning this clone: This specimen includes other DNA sequences encoding the same CDR3. The chain carries TRBV19 and TRBJ2-5, with D perhaps given as TRBD1 or TRBD2 (5 bases each). The CDR3 runs to 13 residues. The germline V gene encodes CDR1 LNHDA and CDR2 SQIVND (reference sequence). V lost 3 bases to trimming and J lost 2 bases, with 7 bases between them. CDR3 residues: CASSIGAQETQYF. The CDR3 DNA reads TGTGCCAGTAGTATCGGGGCTCAAGAGACCCAGTACTTC.